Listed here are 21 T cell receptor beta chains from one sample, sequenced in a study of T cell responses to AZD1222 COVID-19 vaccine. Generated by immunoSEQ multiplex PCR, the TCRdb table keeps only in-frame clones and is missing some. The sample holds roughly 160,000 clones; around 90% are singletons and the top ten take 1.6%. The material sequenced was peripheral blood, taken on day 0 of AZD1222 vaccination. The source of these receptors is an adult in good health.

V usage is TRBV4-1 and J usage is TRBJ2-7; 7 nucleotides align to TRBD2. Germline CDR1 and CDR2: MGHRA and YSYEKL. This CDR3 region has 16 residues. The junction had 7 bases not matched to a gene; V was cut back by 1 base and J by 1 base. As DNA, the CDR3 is TGCGCCAGCAGCCAAGGAGCGGGGTTCCTATCCTACGAGCAGTACTTC. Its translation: CASSQGAGFLSYEQYF.

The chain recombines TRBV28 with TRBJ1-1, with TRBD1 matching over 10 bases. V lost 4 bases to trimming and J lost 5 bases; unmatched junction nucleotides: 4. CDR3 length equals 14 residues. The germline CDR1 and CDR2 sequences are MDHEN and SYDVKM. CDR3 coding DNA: TGTGCCAGCAGTTCGGGACAGGGGAGGACTGAAGCTTTCTTT. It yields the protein CASSSGQGRTEAFF.

CDR3 DNA: TGTGCCAGTAGTCTCCCCTTGGGGGGGCCCCGCTCTGGAAACACCATATATTTT. Its protein product is CASSLPLGGPRSGNTIYF. This sequence joins TRBV19 and TRBJ1-3; perhaps TRBD1 as D (6 bases). V lost 5 bases to trimming and J lost 0 bases, with 20 bases between them. The CDR3 sequence is 18 residues long. Germline V CDR1 and CDR2: LNHDA, SQIVND (reference sequence).

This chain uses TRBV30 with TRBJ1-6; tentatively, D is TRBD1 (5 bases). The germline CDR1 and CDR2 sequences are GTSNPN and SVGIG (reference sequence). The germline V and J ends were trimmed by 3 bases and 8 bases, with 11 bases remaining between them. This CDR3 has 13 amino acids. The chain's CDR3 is CAWRGESYSPLHF. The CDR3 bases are TGTGCCTGGAGGGGGGAATCGTATTCACCCCTCCACTTT.

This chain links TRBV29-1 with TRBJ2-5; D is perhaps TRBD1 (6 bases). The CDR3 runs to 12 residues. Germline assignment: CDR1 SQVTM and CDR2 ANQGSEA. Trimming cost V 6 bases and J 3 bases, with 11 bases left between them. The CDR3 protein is CSVRNREETQYF. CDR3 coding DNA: TGCAGCGTGCGAAACAGGGAAGAGACCCAGTACTTC.

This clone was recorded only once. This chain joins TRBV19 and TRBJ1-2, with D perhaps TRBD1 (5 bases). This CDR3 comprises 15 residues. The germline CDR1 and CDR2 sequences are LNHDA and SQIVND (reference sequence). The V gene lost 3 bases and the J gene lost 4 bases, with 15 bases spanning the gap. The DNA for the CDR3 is TGTGCCAGTAGTATCCCCCCTGGGGGGGGCTATGGCTACACCTTC. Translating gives CASSIPPGGGYGYTF.

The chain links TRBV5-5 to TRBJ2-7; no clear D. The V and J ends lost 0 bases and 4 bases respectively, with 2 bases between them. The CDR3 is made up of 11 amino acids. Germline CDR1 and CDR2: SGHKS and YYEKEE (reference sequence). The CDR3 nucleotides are TGTGCCAGCAGCTTGGTATACGAGCAGTACTTC. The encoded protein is CASSLVYEQYF.

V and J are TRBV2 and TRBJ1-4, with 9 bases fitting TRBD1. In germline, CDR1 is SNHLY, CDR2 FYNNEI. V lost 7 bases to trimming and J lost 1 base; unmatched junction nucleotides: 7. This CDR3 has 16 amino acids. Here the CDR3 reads CASTSQGALTNEKLFF. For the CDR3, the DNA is TGTGCCAGCACGTCACAGGGGGCTTTAACTAATGAAAAACTGTTTTTT. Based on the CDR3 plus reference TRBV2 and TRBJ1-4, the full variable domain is EPEVTQTPSHQVTQMGQEVILRCVPISNHLYFYWYRQILGQKVEFLVSFYNNEISEKSEIFDDQFSVERPDGSNFTLKIRSTKLEDSAMYFCASTSQGALTNEKLFFGSGTQLSVL.

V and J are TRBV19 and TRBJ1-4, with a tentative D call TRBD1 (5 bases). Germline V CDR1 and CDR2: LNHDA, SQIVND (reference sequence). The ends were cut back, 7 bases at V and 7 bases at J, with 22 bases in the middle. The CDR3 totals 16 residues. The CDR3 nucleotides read TGTGCCAGTAAGGGATCCGGGACCGTTCTGTCTGAAAAACTGTTTTTT. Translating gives CASKGSGTVLSEKLFF.

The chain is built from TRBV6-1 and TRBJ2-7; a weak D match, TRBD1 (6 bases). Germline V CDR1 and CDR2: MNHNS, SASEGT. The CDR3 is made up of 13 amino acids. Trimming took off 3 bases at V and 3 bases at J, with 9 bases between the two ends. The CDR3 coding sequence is TGTGCCAGCAGTGACGACAGGATCTACGAGCAGTACTTC. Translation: CASSDDRIYEQYF.

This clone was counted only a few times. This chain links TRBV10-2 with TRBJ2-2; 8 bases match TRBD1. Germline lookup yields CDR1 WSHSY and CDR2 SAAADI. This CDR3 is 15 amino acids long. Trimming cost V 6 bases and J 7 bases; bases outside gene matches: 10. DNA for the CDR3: TGCGCCAGCAGCCCACACCCGACAGGGGACGGGGAGCTGTTTTTT. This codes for CASSPHPTGDGELFF.

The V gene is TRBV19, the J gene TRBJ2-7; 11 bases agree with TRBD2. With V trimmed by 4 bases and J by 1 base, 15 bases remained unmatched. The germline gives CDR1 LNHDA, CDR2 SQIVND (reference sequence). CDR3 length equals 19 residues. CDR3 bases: TGTGCCAGTAGTAAACCGGGACGTCGGACTAGCGGGCTTTCCTACGAGCAGTACTTC. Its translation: CASSKPGRRTSGLSYEQYF.

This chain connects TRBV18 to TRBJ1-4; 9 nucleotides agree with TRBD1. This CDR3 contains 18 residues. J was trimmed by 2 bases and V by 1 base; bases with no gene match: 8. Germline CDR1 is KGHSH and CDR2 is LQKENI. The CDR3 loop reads CASSPRTGQGPTNEKLFF. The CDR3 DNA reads TGTGCCAGCTCACCACGGACGGGACAGGGACCCACTAATGAAAAACTGTTTTTT.

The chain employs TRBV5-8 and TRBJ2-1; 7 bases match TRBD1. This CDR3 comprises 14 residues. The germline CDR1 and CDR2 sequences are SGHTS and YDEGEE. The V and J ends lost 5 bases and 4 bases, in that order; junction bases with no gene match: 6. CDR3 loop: CASRRQGEYNEQFF. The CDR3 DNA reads TGTGCCAGCAGGAGACAGGGAGAATACAATGAGCAGTTCTTC.

The CDR3 nucleotides read TGCGCCAGCAGTTCCTACAGGGGAAACGAGCAGTACTTC. Residues: CASSSYRGNEQYF. V and J are TRBV10-2 and TRBJ2-7, with 7 nucleotides matching TRBD1. J gave up 5 bases and V 5 bases, and 6 bases lay outside the gene matches. Germline CDR1 reads WSHSY; CDR2 reads SAAADI. The CDR3 is 13 residues long.

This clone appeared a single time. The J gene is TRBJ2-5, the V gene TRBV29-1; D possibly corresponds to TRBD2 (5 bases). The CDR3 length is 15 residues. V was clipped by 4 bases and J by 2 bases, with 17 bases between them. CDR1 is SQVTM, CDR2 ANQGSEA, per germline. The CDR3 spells CSVAPGSGLQETQYF. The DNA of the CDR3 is TGCAGCGTTGCCCCGGGGTCGGGTTTGCAAGAGACCCAGTACTTC.

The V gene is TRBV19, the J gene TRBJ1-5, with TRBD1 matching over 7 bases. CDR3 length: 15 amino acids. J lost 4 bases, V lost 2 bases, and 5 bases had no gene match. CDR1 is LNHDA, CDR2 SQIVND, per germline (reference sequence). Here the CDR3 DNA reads TGTGCCAGTAGTATAAGGGACAGCTTTAATCAGCCCCAGCATTTT. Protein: CASSIRDSFNQPQHF.

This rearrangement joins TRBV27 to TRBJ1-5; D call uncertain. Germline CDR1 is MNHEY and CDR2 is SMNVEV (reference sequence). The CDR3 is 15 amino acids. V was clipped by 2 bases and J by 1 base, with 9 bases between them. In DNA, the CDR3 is TGTGCCAGCAGTTTACGGTGGGGAAGCAATCAGCCCCAGCATTTT. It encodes CASSLRWGSNQPQHF.

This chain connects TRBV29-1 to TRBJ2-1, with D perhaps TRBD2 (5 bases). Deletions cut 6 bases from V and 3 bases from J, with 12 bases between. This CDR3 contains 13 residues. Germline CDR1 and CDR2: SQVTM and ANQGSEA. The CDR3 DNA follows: TGCAGCGTAGGAGTCCGGGACTACAATGAGCAGTTCTTC. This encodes CSVGVRDYNEQFF.

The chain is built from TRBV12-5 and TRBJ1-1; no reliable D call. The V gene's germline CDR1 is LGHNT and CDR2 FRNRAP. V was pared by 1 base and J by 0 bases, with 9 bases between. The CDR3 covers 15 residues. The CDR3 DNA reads TGTGCTAGTGGTTTGGCCTCGGTTCTGAACACTGAAGCTTTCTTT. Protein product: CASGLASVLNTEAFF.

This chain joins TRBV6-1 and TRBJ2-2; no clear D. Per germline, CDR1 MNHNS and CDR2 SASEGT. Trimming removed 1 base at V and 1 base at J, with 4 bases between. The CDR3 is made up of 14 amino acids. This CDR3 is CASSEDWNTGELFF. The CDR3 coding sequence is TGTGCCAGCAGTGAAGACTGGAACACCGGGGAGCTGTTTTTT.